The 26 T cell receptor beta chains below all came from one sample that was sequenced in a study of spatial heterogeneity in lung cancer. Documented time point: sample taken at primary tumor resection. The authors sequenced whole RNA from tumor, nontumor lung or frozen PBMC without sorting. TCRdb reprocessed the 5' RACE reads with MiXCR, giving one entry per CDR3 protein. The sample includes around 60,000 distinct CDR3 sequences, about 8% of them seen just once. Specimen: PBMCs, collected at surgery. All receptors derive from a female donor with early-stage non-small cell lung cancer.

This clonotype came up a few times. V is TRBV5-1 and J is TRBJ2-7; weak D call: TRBD1 (7 bases). Germline values: CDR1 SGHRS, CDR2 YFSETQ. The V end was cut by 1 base, the J end by 3 bases, with 8 bases between. This CDR3 comprises 13 residues. The CDR3 loop is CASSLQGGYEQYF. CDR3 in DNA: TGCGCCAGCAGCTTGCAGGGGGGCTACGAGCAGTACTTC.

This clonotype was seen a handful of times. The genes are TRBV12-3 or TRBV12-4 and TRBJ1-5; D uncertain. The CDR3 runs 12 residues. Trimming took off 6 bases at V and 5 bases at J, with 8 bases between the two ends. The CDR3 reads CASSHQDQPQHF. The CDR3 coding sequence is TGTGCCAGCAGCCACCAGGATCAGCCCCAGCATTTT.

Only a few counts were recorded for this clonotype. The V call is TRBV20-1, the J call TRBJ1-1; the D gene is possibly TRBD1 (5 bases). Germline V CDR1 and CDR2: DFQATT, SNEGSKA (reference sequence). The CDR3 runs 13 residues. With 4 bases removed from V and 1 base from J, the gap between germline ends came to 10 bases. CDR3 protein: CSAKSGGNTEAFF. The DNA for the CDR3 is TGCAGTGCTAAGTCCGGGGGGAACACTGAAGCTTTCTTT.

This clonotype appeared a few times. The V call is TRBV7-9, the J call TRBJ2-2; D remains ambiguous. The CDR3 consists of 14 residues. The germline V and J ends were trimmed by 7 bases and 2 bases, with 11 bases remaining between them. The germline V gene encodes CDR1 SEHNR and CDR2 FQNEAQ (reference sequence). CDR3 DNA: TGTGCCAGCACCGCCGGGCAAAACACCGGGGAGCTGTTTTTT. Translated: CASTAGQNTGELFF.

This clonotype was seen ten or more times. V and J are TRBV9 and TRBJ2-1; D possibly corresponds to TRBD2 (5 bases). The CDR3 totals 14 residues. Germline CDR1 reads SGDLS; CDR2 reads YYNGEE. The V and J ends lost 2 bases and 3 bases respectively, with 9 bases between them. The CDR3 nucleotides read TGTGCCAGCAGCGTCTTAGCGAGCTACAATGAGCAGTTCTTC. This encodes CASSVLASYNEQFF. The full variable domain, with the rest looked up from reference TRBV9 and TRBJ2-1, is DSGVTQTPKHLITATGQRVTLRCSPRSGDLSVYWYQQSLDQGLQFLIQYYNGEERAKGNILERFSAQQFPDLHSELNLSSLELGDSALYFCASSVLASYNEQFFGPGTRLTVL.

J is TRBJ1-4 and V is TRBV6-5; 7 bases align to TRBD1. The CDR3 is made up of 14 amino acids. Per germline, CDR1 MNHEY and CDR2 SVGAGI. Trimming at V came to 7 bases and at J to 8 bases, leaving 10 bases not matched to a gene. The CDR3 nucleotides read TGTGCCAGCACCCTGACAGGGTCCACGGAAAAACTGTTTTTT. This translates into CASTLTGSTEKLFF.

The V gene is TRBV7-2, the J gene TRBJ1-1; D gene unclear. The CDR3 covers 13 residues. Trimming removed 3 bases from V and 1 base from J, with 6 bases in between. Germline CDR1 and CDR2: SGHTA and FQGNSA. CDR3 in amino acids: CASSFRQNTEAFF. In DNA, the CDR3 is TGTGCCAGCAGCTTCCGTCAGAACACTGAAGCTTTCTTT. Using reference TRBV7-2 and TRBJ1-1 for the parts outside the CDR3, the full variable domain is GAGVSQSPSNKVTEKGKDVELRCDPISGHTALYWYRQSLGQGLEFLIYFQGNSAPDKSGLPSDRFSAERTGGSVSTLTIQRTQQEDSAVYLCASSFRQNTEAFFGQGTRLTVV.

This chain links TRBV5-5 with TRBJ1-2, with D hard to call. This CDR3 comprises 15 residues. CDR1 is SGHKS, CDR2 YYEKEE, per germline (reference sequence). Trimming removed 2 bases from V and 2 bases from J, with 13 bases in between. The CDR3 is CASSFQRTENYGYTF. For the CDR3, the DNA is TGTGCCAGCAGCTTTCAAAGGACGGAGAACTATGGCTACACCTTC.

This clonotype was seen a few times. This chain connects TRBV28 to TRBJ2-2, with D perhaps TRBD1 or TRBD2 (5 bases each). The CDR3 is 14 residues long. Trimming removed 11 bases from V and 1 base from J, with 14 bases in between. The germline V gene has CDR1 MDHEN and CDR2 SYDVKM. The CDR3 DNA reads as TGTGCCTCCCCGGGGCCTAAGAACACCGGGGAGCTGTTTTTT. Translating gives CASPGPKNTGELFF.

This clonotype was seen a handful of times. This chain links TRBV28 with TRBJ1-5, with 7 positions matching TRBD1. There are 15 residues in the CDR3. With V trimmed by 6 bases and J by 7 bases, 12 bases remained unmatched. In germline, CDR1 is MDHEN, CDR2 SYDVKM. The chain's CDR3 is CASRLRQGQGQPQHF. CDR3 bases: TGTGCCAGCAGATTACGACAGGGACAAGGACAGCCCCAGCATTTT. The full variable domain, completed using reference TRBV28 and TRBJ1-5, is DVKVTQSSRYLVKRTGEKVFLECVQDMDHENMFWYRQDPGLGLRLIYFSYDVKMKEKGDIPEGYSVSREKKERFSLILESASTNQTSMYLCASRLRQGQGQPQHFGDGTRLSIL.

The rearrangement joins TRBV12-3 or TRBV12-4 to TRBJ1-2; TRBD1 matches 8 bases. The J segment lost 4 bases and the V segment lost 6 bases, leaving 10 bases of the junction unmatched. This CDR3 comprises 15 residues. The CDR3 is CASRGTGGLPYGYTF. As DNA, the CDR3 is TGTGCCAGCAGAGGCACAGGGGGATTACCCTATGGCTACACCTTC.

This chain connects TRBV5-1 to TRBJ2-3, with D possibly being TRBD2 (5 bases). V dropped 2 bases and J dropped 2 bases, with 12 bases sitting between them. This CDR3 has 15 amino acids. Germline CDR1 SGHRS, CDR2 YFSETQ. CDR3 coding DNA: TGCGCCAGCAGCTTCGTTAGCGCTTCCACAGATACGCAGTATTTT. It encodes CASSFVSASTDTQYF.

This clonotype was counted a few times. The rearrangement links TRBV20-1 to TRBJ1-4, with D possibly being TRBD1 (6 bases). Germline V gene lookup returns CDR1 DFQATT and CDR2 SNEGSKA (reference sequence). CDR3 length: 15 amino acids. With 5 bases removed from V and 4 bases from J, the gap between germline ends came to 17 bases. In DNA, the CDR3 is TGCAGTGCTGGCCAGACAGGTCGCGGTAATGAAAAACTGTTTTTT. Amino acid sequence: CSAGQTGRGNEKLFF.

This chain joins TRBV7-9 and TRBJ2-7; 7 bases agree with TRBD2. V gave up 2 bases and J gave up 2 bases; unmatched junction bases: 18. Germline V gives CDR1 SEHNR, CDR2 FQNEAQ (reference sequence). This CDR3 region has 19 residues. CDR3 sequence reads: CASSLTLLRWGEGTYEQYF. CDR3 DNA sequence: TGTGCCAGCAGCTTAACGCTCCTCCGTTGGGGGGAGGGGACCTACGAGCAGTACTTC.

This clonotype was detected once. The chain joins TRBV7-8 to TRBJ2-5, with D possibly matching TRBD1 (5 bases). In germline, CDR1 is SGHVS, CDR2 FQNEAQ. This CDR3 contains 14 residues. Trimming took 5 bases from V and 0 from J, leaving 10 bases between them. The CDR3 nucleotides are TGTGCCAGCAGCGGAGTGACAGACCAAGAGACCCAGTACTTC. The encoded protein is CASSGVTDQETQYF.

The genes are TRBV27 and TRBJ2-1; 10 bases agree with TRBD1. The CDR3 consists of 14 residues. Germline V CDR1 and CDR2: MNHEY, SMNVEV (reference sequence). The J segment lost 10 bases and the V segment lost 6 bases, leaving 9 bases of the junction unmatched. CDR3 DNA sequence: TGTGCCAGCAGCTCCGGGACAGGGGCAGGGGAGCAGTTCTTC. Encoded protein: CASSSGTGAGEQFF.

The chain recombines TRBV19 with TRBJ2-3; no firm D call. This CDR3 spans 13 amino acids. Trimming shortened V by 7 bases and J by 5 bases, and 13 bases separated the two germline ends. CDR1 LNHDA and CDR2 SQIVND come from the germline V gene (reference sequence). CDR3 coding DNA: TGTGCCAGTACTCCCGGACGACGAGATACGCAGTATTTT. Translating it yields CASTPGRRDTQYF.

J is TRBJ2-1 and V is TRBV27; 11 bases map to TRBD2. The CDR3 sequence is 17 residues long. Per the germline V gene, CDR1 is MNHEY and CDR2 is SMNVEV (reference sequence). The junction had 8 bases not matched to a gene; V was cut back by 0 bases and J by 7 bases. In DNA, the CDR3 is TGTGCCAGCAGTTTATCGCTACTAGCGGGAGAAACAAATGAGCAGTTCTTC. It is translated as CASSLSLLAGETNEQFF.

This clonotype was counted at least ten times. The chain uses TRBV5-1 and TRBJ1-1; D is perhaps TRBD1 (5 bases). The CDR3 is 14 amino acids. Germline assignment: CDR1 SGHRS and CDR2 YFSETQ. Deletions cut 3 bases from V and 5 bases from J, with 14 bases between. The CDR3: CASSWGPGETEAFF. The CDR3 bases are TGCGCCAGCAGCTGGGGACCGGGGGAGACTGAAGCTTTCTTT. The full variable domain, completed using reference TRBV5-1 and TRBJ1-1, is KAGVTQTPRYLIKTRGQQVTLSCSPISGHRSVSWYQQTPGQGLQFLFEYFSETQRNKGNFPGRFSGRQFSNSRSEMNVSTLELGDSALYLCASSWGPGETEAFFGQGTRLTVV.

J is TRBJ2-3 and V is TRBV20-1; 7 nucleotides match TRBD2. J was trimmed by 6 bases and V by 0 bases; bases with no gene match: 3. From germline, CDR1 is DFQATT and CDR2 SNEGSKA (reference sequence). The CDR3 runs to 13 residues. CDR3 sequence: CSARDPGRDTQYF. In nucleotides, the CDR3 is TGCAGTGCTAGAGATCCCGGGAGGGATACGCAGTATTTT.

This clonotype was seen many times. V gene TRBV20-1 combines with J gene TRBJ2-7, with D uncertain. Between the trimmed V and J ends, which lost 3 bases and 0 bases, there was a span of 3 bases. Germline-derived CDR1 and CDR2 are DFQATT and SNEGSKA (reference sequence). This CDR3 comprises 11 residues. In DNA form, the CDR3 reads TGCAGTGCTAGCCCCTCCTACGAGCAGTACGTC. Translation: CSASPSYEQYV.

This CDR3 reads CASSQRGAPGQQETQYF. As DNA, the CDR3 is TGTGCCAGCAGCCAAAGGGGTGCCCCGGGACAGCAAGAGACCCAGTACTTC. The genes are TRBV4-2 and TRBJ2-5; 7 nucleotides line up with TRBD1. Trimming took 2 bases from V and 2 from J; bases not matched to a gene: 11. CDR3 length: 17 amino acids. Germline loops: CDR1 LGHNA, CDR2 YNFKEQ.

Many counts were recorded for this clonotype. The chain employs TRBV5-6 and TRBJ2-7; 10 bases are a match to TRBD1. The V segment lost 2 bases and the J segment 10 bases; nucleotides outside the gene matches: 9. Germline-derived CDR1 and CDR2 are SGHDT and YYEEEE. The CDR3 has 14 residues. CDR3: CASSFVSDRGRQYF. The CDR3 nucleotides are TGTGCCAGCAGCTTTGTCTCCGACAGGGGGCGACAGTACTTC.

There are many counts of this clonotype. The chain joins TRBV5-1 to TRBJ2-6, with D hard to call. Trimming stripped 1 base from V and 0 bases from J, with 5 bases between. The CDR3 is 15 residues long. Per germline, CDR1 SGHRS and CDR2 YFSETQ. The CDR3 reads CASSLMDSGANVLTF. The CDR3 DNA follows: TGCGCCAGCAGCTTGATGGACTCTGGGGCCAACGTCCTGACTTTC.

A few counts support this clonotype. The chain combines TRBV28 with TRBJ2-3; 11 bases agree with TRBD2. CDR1 MDHEN and CDR2 SYDVKM come from the germline V gene. The V gene end was trimmed by 11 bases and the J gene end by 1 base; junction bases not matched to a gene: 8. This CDR3 has 15 amino acids. The CDR3 DNA is TGTGCCGGTAGCGGGGGGGCTCTCGGCACAGATACGCAGTATTTT. It yields the protein CAGSGGALGTDTQYF. The full variable domain, rest sourced from reference TRBV28 and TRBJ2-3, is DVKVTQSSRYLVKRTGEKVFLECVQDMDHENMFWYRQDPGLGLRLIYFSYDVKMKEKGDIPEGYSVSREKKERFSLILESASTNQTSMYLCAGSGGALGTDTQYFGPGTRLTVL.

In its sample, this clonotype was seen a few times. The rearrangement uses TRBV15 and TRBJ2-1; D gene uncertain. The CDR3 is 16 residues long. V was shortened by 3 bases and J by 2 bases, with 14 bases between the two germline ends. Germline V gene lookup returns CDR1 LNHNV and CDR2 YYDKDF (reference sequence). The CDR3 region has the DNA TGTGCCACCAGCAGGGCAGCCAGCGCCACCTACAATGAGCAGTTCTTC. Its protein is CATSRAASATYNEQFF.